These 13 T cell receptor beta chains were all obtained from the same sample, sequenced in a study of T-cell memory formation after mild COVID-19. Using its own MiXCR run on the 5' RACE reads, TCRdb lists one record per CDR3 protein. The profile shows roughly 130,000 distinct CDR3 sequences, about 6% of them singletons. The sample comprised PBMCs or a T cell subset sorted from them (not recorded which). These receptors all stem from an adult woman who had mild COVID-19 (a few samples of this study predate the infection). Cell type and time point are not known.

This clonotype was recorded many times. The chain links TRBV20-1 to TRBJ2-1; 15 positions match TRBD2. Trimming cost V 6 bases and J 12 bases; bases outside gene matches: 9. CDR1 is DFQATT and CDR2 is SNEGSKA in the germline V gene (reference sequence). This CDR3 is built from 14 residues. The CDR3 region has the DNA TGCAGTGCCCGGGGACTAGCGGGAGGAGGGACGCAGTTCTTC. As protein: CSARGLAGGGTQFF.

This clonotype was found a few times. The chain employs TRBV6-6 and TRBJ1-1; D gene uncertain. Germline V CDR1 and CDR2: MNHNY, SVGAGI (reference sequence). The CDR3 extends over 14 amino acids. Between the trimmed V and J ends, which lost 2 bases and 5 bases, there was a span of 12 bases. The CDR3 coding sequence is TGTGCCAGCAGTTACAGCGGGGATGGGACTGAAGCTTTCTTT. It codes for CASSYSGDGTEAFF.

A few counts support this clonotype. The V gene is TRBV6-1, the J gene TRBJ2-5; 7 nucleotides align to TRBD2. Germline V gives CDR1 MNHNS, CDR2 SASEGT. The CDR3 totals 13 residues. V gave up 6 bases and J gave up 7 bases; unmatched junction bases: 8. CDR3 DNA: TGTGCCAGCAGAATAAGCGGGGACGGGACCCAGTACTTC. As protein: CASRISGDGTQYF.

There are many counts of this clonotype. V usage is TRBV4-1 and J usage is TRBJ2-3; no clear D. V was trimmed by 0 bases and J by 10 bases, leaving 11 bases between them. This CDR3 is 13 amino acids long. CDR1 is MGHRA and CDR2 is YSYEKL in the germline V gene. The CDR3 DNA sequence: TGCGCCAGCAGCCAAGATAGGGCATTAGCGCAGTATTTT. It is translated as CASSQDRALAQYF.

This chain uses TRBV9 with TRBJ1-1; 9 bases agree with TRBD1. Germline CDR1 and CDR2: SGDLS and YYNGEE. The CDR3 is 15 amino acids. Trimming removed 4 bases from V and 4 bases from J; junction bases left unmatched: 8. CDR3 in DNA: TGTGCCAGCAGCCACCGACAGGGGGTGGGCACTGAAGCTTTCTTT. Translated: CASSHRQGVGTEAFF.

This clonotype appeared many times. The rearrangement uses TRBV12-3 or TRBV12-4 and TRBJ1-4; D may be TRBD1 (6 bases). The CDR3 extends over 15 amino acids. V gave up 4 bases and J gave up 5 bases, with 14 bases separating them. This CDR3 reads CASSSSGAPNEKLFF. The DNA for the CDR3 is TGTGCCAGCAGTTCTTCAGGGGCCCCGAATGAAAAACTGTTTTTT.

This clonotype was counted at least ten times. J is TRBJ2-7 and V is TRBV9; perhaps TRBD2 as D (5 bases). This CDR3 is 15 amino acids long. In germline, CDR1 is SGDLS, CDR2 YYNGEE. V lost 3 bases, J lost 1 base, and 14 bases lay in between. The CDR3 spells CASSATGLGSYEQYF. CDR3 coding DNA: TGTGCCAGCAGCGCGACTGGACTTGGGTCCTACGAGCAGTACTTC. Full variable domain (outside the CDR3, taken from reference TRBV9 and TRBJ2-7): DSGVTQTPKHLITATGQRVTLRCSPRSGDLSVYWYQQSLDQGLQFLIQYYNGEERAKGNILERFSAQQFPDLHSELNLSSLELGDSALYFCASSATGLGSYEQYFGPGTRLTVT.

Many counts were recorded for this clonotype. This chain links TRBV7-8 with TRBJ1-1; maybe TRBD1 (5 bases). The CDR3 sequence is 15 residues long. Germline CDR1 is SGHVS and CDR2 is FQNEAQ. The germline V and J ends were trimmed by 6 bases and 0 bases, with 14 bases remaining between them. CDR3: CASRSSGALNTEAFF. The CDR3 bases are TGTGCCAGCAGGTCCTCCGGGGCTTTGAACACTGAAGCTTTCTTT. The full variable domain, its missing parts supplied by reference TRBV7-8 and TRBJ1-1, is GAGVSQSPRYKVAKRGQDVALRCDPISGHVSLFWYQQALGQGPEFLTYFQNEAQLDKSGLPSDRFFAERPEGSVSTLKIQRTQQEDSAVYLCASRSSGALNTEAFFGQGTRLTVV.

This clonotype has a count of ten or more. The V gene is TRBV20-1, the J gene TRBJ2-4; D gene ambiguous. The ends were cut back, 0 bases at V and 7 bases at J, with 10 bases in the middle. CDR1 and CDR2 (germline): DFQATT, SNEGSKA (reference sequence). The CDR3 spans 13 residues. CDR3 region: CSARDNHGNIQYF. For the CDR3, the DNA is TGCAGTGCTAGAGATAATCATGGGAACATTCAGTACTTC.

The chain carries TRBV7-6 and TRBJ2-7, with 7 nucleotides matching TRBD2. The CDR3 contains 15 residues. Trimming removed 3 bases from V and 6 bases from J; junction bases left unmatched: 11. Germline V gene lookup returns CDR1 SGHVS and CDR2 FNYEAQ. CDR3 nucleotide sequence: TGTGCCAGCAGCTTCGAGGGCGGGGGACTTGGCGAGCAGTACTTC. It encodes CASSFEGGGLGEQYF.

This chain links TRBV12-3 or TRBV12-4 with TRBJ2-5, with TRBD2 as a possible D gene (6 bases). V was pared by 6 bases and J by 5 bases, with 19 bases between. There are 15 residues in the CDR3. The CDR3 is CASSHGTPKGETQYF. DNA for the CDR3: TGTGCCAGCAGCCATGGGACTCCAAAGGGGGAGACCCAGTACTTC.

This clonotype was counted at least ten times. The chain joins TRBV7-2 to TRBJ2-7, with 8 bases lining up with TRBD1. This CDR3 contains 14 residues. Germline V gene data show CDR1 as SGHTA and CDR2 as FQGNSA. J lost 4 bases, V lost 3 bases, and 5 bases had no gene match. CDR3 DNA sequence: TGTGCCAGCAGCTTGGACAGGGCGATATACGAGCAGTACTTC. Encoded protein: CASSLDRAIYEQYF.

This clonotype was seen at least ten times. This chain joins TRBV5-1 and TRBJ1-1; D is unresolved. The germline gives CDR1 SGHRS, CDR2 YFSETQ. Trimming took off 0 bases at V and 4 bases at J, with 10 bases between the two ends. The length of the CDR3 is 14 residues. The CDR3 sequence is CASSLEGSGTEAFF. CDR3 nucleotide sequence: TGCGCCAGCAGCTTGGAAGGGAGCGGCACTGAAGCTTTCTTT. Full variable domain (remainder filled in from reference TRBV5-1 and TRBJ1-1): KAGVTQTPRYLIKTRGQQVTLSCSPISGHRSVSWYQQTPGQGLQFLFEYFSETQRNKGNFPGRFSGRQFSNSRSEMNVSTLELGDSALYLCASSLEGSGTEAFFGQGTRLTVV.